This note documents a single T cell receptor (beta chain) sequence. Possible read error: a much larger clone is one base away. The sample originates from a study of T-cell reconstitution after alpha-beta-depleted transplantation in children. Per germline, CDR1 SGHRS and CDR2 YFSETQ. The CDR3 has 15 residues. Unique molecular identifiers featured in how the TCRbeta library was prepared. TCRdb itself ran the PCR reads through MiXCR, one entry per CDR3 protein. The repertoire holds under 300,000 distinct CDR3 sequences, with around a tenth as singletons. The input for sequencing was peripheral blood, taken 180 days after TCRalphabeta/CD19-depleted stem cell transplant. The receptor's source is a male patient aged 2-10 years who had a stem cell transplant for chronic granulomatous disease, so the T cells may come from the graft donor. The chain combines TRBV5-1 with TRBJ1-1; D is ambiguous. The CDR3 DNA follows: TGCGCCAGCAGCTTGTCGGGCGGGGTGAACCCTGAAGCTTTCTTT. Its protein product is CASSLSGGVNPEAFF.